The clone carrying this TCR beta chain appeared once. The source of the sample is a study of PD-L1 blockade in urothelial cancer. About the research overall: About 85% of the 29 patients were men whose urothelial cancer was bladder-origin.

The germline gives CDR1 SGHRS, CDR2 YFSETQ. With 2 bases removed from V and 1 base from J, the gap between germline ends came to 12 bases. This CDR3 is 15 amino acids long. TCRdb's copy holds only in-frame clones and misses some; the assay was immunoSEQ multiplex PCR. Of roughly 87,000 clones listed, 70% to 90% are singletons. Time point specified: pretreatment peripheral blood. Patients' urothelial carcinoma was locally advanced or metastatic. The receptor was isolated from a woman of 80 years or more with urothelial cancer. The sequenced sample was PBMCs, obtained around atezolizumab (anti-PD-L1) treatment. The chain uses TRBV5-1 and TRBJ1-1; possible D gene TRBD1, 5 bases. CDR3 in DNA: TGCGCCAGCAGCTTCTCAGGGAAAGGGAACACTGAAGCTTTCTTT. It specifies CASSFSGKGNTEAFF.